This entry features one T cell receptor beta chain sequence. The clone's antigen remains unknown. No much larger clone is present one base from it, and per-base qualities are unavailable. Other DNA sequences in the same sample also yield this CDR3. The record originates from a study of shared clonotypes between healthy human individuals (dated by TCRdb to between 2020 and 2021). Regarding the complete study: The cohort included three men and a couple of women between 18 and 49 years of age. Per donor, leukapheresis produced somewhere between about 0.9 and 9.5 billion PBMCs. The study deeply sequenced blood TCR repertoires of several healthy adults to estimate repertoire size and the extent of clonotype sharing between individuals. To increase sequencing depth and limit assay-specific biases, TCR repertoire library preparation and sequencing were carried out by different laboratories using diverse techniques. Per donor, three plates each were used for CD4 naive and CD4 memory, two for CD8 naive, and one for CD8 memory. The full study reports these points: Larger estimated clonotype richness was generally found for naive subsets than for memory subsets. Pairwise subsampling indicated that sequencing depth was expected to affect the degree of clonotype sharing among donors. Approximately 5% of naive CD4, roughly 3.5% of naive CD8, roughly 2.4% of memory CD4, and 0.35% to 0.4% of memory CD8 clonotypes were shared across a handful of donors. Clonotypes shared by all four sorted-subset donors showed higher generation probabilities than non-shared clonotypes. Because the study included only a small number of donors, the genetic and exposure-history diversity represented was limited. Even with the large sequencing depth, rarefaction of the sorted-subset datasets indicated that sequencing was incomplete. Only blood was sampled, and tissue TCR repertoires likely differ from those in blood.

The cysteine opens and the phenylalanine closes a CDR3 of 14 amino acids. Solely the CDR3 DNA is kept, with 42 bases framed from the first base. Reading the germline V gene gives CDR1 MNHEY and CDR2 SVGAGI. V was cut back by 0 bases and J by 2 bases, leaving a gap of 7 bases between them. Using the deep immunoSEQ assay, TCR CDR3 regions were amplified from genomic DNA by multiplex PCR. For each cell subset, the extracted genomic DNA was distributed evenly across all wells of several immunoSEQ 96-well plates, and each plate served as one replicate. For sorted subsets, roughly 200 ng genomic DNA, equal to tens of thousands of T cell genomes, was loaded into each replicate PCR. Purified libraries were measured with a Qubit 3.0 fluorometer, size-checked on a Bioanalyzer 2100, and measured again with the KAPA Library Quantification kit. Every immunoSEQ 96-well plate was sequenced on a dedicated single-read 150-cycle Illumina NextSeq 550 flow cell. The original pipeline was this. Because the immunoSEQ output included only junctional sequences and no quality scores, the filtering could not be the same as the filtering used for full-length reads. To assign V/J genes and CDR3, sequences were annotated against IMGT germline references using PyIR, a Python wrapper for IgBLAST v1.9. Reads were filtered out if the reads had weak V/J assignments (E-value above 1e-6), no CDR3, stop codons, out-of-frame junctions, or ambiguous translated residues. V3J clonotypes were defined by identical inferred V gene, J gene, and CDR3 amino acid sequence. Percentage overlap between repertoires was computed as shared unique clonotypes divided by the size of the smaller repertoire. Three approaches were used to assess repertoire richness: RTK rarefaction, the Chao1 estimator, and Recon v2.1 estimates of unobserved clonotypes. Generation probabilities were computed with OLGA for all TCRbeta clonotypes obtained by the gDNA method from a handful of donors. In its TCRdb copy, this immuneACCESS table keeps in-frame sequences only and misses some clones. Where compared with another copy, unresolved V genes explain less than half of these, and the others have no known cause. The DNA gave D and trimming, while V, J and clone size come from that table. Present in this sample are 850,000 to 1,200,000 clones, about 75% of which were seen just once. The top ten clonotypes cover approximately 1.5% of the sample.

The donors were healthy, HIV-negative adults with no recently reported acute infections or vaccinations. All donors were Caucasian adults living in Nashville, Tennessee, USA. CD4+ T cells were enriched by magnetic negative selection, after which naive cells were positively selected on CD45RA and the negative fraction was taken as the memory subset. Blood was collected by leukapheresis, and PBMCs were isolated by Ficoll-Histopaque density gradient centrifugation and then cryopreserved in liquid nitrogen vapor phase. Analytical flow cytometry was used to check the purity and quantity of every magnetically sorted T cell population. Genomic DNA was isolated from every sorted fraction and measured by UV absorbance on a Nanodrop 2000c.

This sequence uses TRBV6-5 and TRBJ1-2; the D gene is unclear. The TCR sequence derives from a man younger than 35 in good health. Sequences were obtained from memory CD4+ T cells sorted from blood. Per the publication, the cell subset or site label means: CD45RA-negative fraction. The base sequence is TGTGCCAGCAGTTACTCGACGGGCAACTATGGCTACACCTTC. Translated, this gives CASSYSTGNYGYTF.